The 10 T cell receptor beta chains below all came from one sample that was sequenced in a study of cytomegalovirus exposure and HLA in healthy donors. The primer mix had 60 Vbeta and 13 Jbeta primers. Profiled with immunoSEQ multiplex PCR; TCRdb holds only in-frame clones, not every one. The top ten clones hold approximately 1.5% of a sample with 150,000 to 200,000 clones, 82% of them seen once. Specimen: PBMCs. All receptors come from a girl aged 10 to 17 in good health and CMV-seropositive.

This clone was counted between two and nine times. The junction departs from the called germline gene at one end, perhaps through a read error. Written as DNA, the CDR3 is TGTGCCAGCAGTGAAGATCCCACCGCGGCTCGCCTTTGGAACTTC. It codes for CASSEDPTAARLWNF. V usage is TRBV6-1 and J usage is TRBJ2-7; no definite D call. The CDR3 totals 15 residues. CDR1 and CDR2 (germline): MNHNS, SASEGT.

The rearrangement links TRBV27 to TRBJ1-1, with a possible D match to TRBD1 (6 bases). V was cut by 5 bases and J by 0 bases, with 16 bases left in between. The CDR3 loop spans 16 amino acids. Germline CDR1 MNHEY, CDR2 SMNVEV (reference sequence). CDR3 coding DNA: TGTGCCAGCAGTCCTCCCGGGACAAACATGAACACTGAAGCTTTCTTT. Its protein product is CASSPPGTNMNTEAFF.

This chain connects TRBV5-1 to TRBJ2-2; D is perhaps TRBD2 (6 bases). The CDR3 length is 16 residues. The germline V gene encodes CDR1 SGHRS and CDR2 YFSETQ. V lost 0 bases to trimming and J lost 0 bases, with 9 bases between them. The CDR3 sequence: CASSLERVANTGELFF. For the CDR3, the DNA is TGCGCCAGCAGCTTGGAGCGGGTCGCGAACACCGGGGAGCTGTTTTTT.

The chain combines TRBV27 with TRBJ1-1, with D hard to call. This CDR3 has 13 amino acids. The germline V gene encodes CDR1 MNHEY and CDR2 SMNVEV (reference sequence). V lost 8 bases and J 4 bases, leaving 14 bases between the germline ends. CDR3 nucleotide sequence: TGTGCCAGCGGAGCCATAGGGAGCACTGAAGCTTTCTTT. Protein: CASGAIGSTEAFF.

In its sample, this clone was seen once. The chain uses TRBV4-1 and TRBJ2-7; 7 bases align to TRBD1. J lost 5 bases, V lost 2 bases, and 9 bases had no gene match. Germline V gene sequence: CDR1 MGHRA, CDR2 YSYEKL. This CDR3 comprises 15 residues. The CDR3 spells CASSQRQGLSHEQYF. The CDR3 coding sequence is TGCGCCAGCAGCCAACGACAGGGTTTAAGCCACGAGCAGTACTTC.

The sample holds a few counts of this clone. This CDR3 is CASSPSGTANEQFF. As DNA, the CDR3 is TGTGCCAGCAGCCCCTCCGGGACAGCGAATGAGCAGTTCTTC. This chain uses TRBV6-5 with TRBJ2-1; 7 nucleotides line up with TRBD1. The CDR3 is made up of 14 amino acids. Trimming at V came to 6 bases and at J to 7 bases, leaving 9 bases not matched to a gene. Germline CDR1 reads MNHEY; CDR2 reads SVGAGI.

This clone turned up a few times. The chain has TRBV28 and TRBJ1-2; the match to TRBD1 covers 7 bases. The CDR3 contains 15 residues. Germline V CDR1 and CDR2: MDHEN, SYDVKM. V lost 4 bases to trimming and J lost 4 bases; unmatched junction nucleotides: 9. CDR3: CASSSPDRPSYGYTF. The CDR3 DNA is TGTGCCAGCAGTTCCCCGGACAGGCCAAGCTATGGCTACACCTTC.

The chain is built from TRBV2 and TRBJ1-1; 9 bases fit TRBD1. The CDR3 runs to 18 residues. The germline V gene has CDR1 SNHLY and CDR2 FYNNEI. V lost 6 bases, J lost 10 bases, and 24 bases stayed unmatched. The CDR3 nucleotides are TGTGCCAGCAGGAGGGGGTGGACAGGGGACTTACCGATCCTAGGAGCTTTCTTT. This translates into CASRRGWTGDLPILGAFF.

This clone occurred once. The V gene is TRBV21-1, the J gene TRBJ2-2; the D segment call TRBD2 is taken from the table without a DNA check. TRBV21-1 has pseudogene status. There are 15 residues in the CDR3. CDR3 sequence (DNA): TGTGCCAGCAGCGAACTAGCGGGGGAGGGCGGGGAGCTGTTTTTT. Translation: CASSELAGEGGELFF.

V and J are TRBV9 and TRBJ2-1, with 9 bases fitting TRBD2. The CDR3 is 16 amino acids. CDR1 and CDR2 (germline): SGDLS, YYNGEE. The trim removed 3 bases at V and 3 bases at J, leaving 7 bases unmatched. The CDR3 spells CASSDPSSGNYNEQFF. Here the CDR3 DNA reads TGTGCCAGCAGCGACCCCTCTAGCGGGAACTACAATGAGCAGTTCTTC.